Following are 26 T cell receptor beta chains from one sample sequenced in a study of naive and memory T cell subsets. The SP2 primer and nested alpha and beta constant region primers amplified ligated cDNA in four rounds. TCRdb passed the 5' RACE reads through MiXCR, listing each CDR3 protein once. This sample has about 48,000 distinct CDR3 sequences, with 4% to 5% found just once. The library had UMIs added by 3' ligation of an oligonucleotide to TCR cDNA. These receptors originate from a female donor in good health.

CDR3 amino acids: CASRPHLAGADEQFF. As DNA, the CDR3 is TGTGCCAGCAGGCCCCACCTAGCGGGAGCCGATGAGCAGTTCTTC. The rearrangement uses TRBV28 and TRBJ2-1; 10 positions match TRBD2. Germline CDR1 reads MDHEN; CDR2 reads SYDVKM. V shed 6 bases, J shed 8 bases, and the junction held 10 bases outside the gene matches. The CDR3 contains 15 residues.

This clonotype was observed many times. The gene calls are TRBV20-1 and TRBJ2-3; D call uncertain. Trimming shortened V by 6 bases and J by 2 bases, and 9 bases separated the two germline ends. The V gene's germline CDR1 is DFQATT and CDR2 SNEGSKA (reference sequence). The CDR3 extends over 12 amino acids. The CDR3: CSASIITDTQYF. The DNA of the CDR3 is TGCAGTGCCTCTATTATCACAGATACGCAGTATTTT.

This chain joins TRBV7-6 and TRBJ2-1; D is undetermined. In germline, CDR1 is SGHVS, CDR2 FNYEAQ. Deletions cut 5 bases from V and 7 bases from J, with 21 bases between. The CDR3 is 16 residues long. The CDR3 spells CASSRRIDNLGNEQFF. The CDR3 DNA sequence: TGTGCCAGCAGCCGAAGGATTGACAACCTGGGAAATGAGCAGTTCTTC.

The table lists this clonotype with many counts. The chain employs TRBV2 and TRBJ2-1; 11 positions agree with TRBD2. Germline CDR1 SNHLY, CDR2 FYNNEI. Trimming cost V 6 bases and J 8 bases; bases outside gene matches: 9. The length of the CDR3 is 15 residues. DNA for the CDR3: TGTGCCAGCAGAGCTACTAGCGGGAGTTCCCATGAGCAGTTCTTC. Translation gives CASRATSGSSHEQFF. The entire variable domain, with the rest obtained from reference TRBV2 and TRBJ2-1, is as follows: EPEVTQTPSHQVTQMGQEVILRCVPISNHLYFYWYRQILGQKVEFLVSFYNNEISEKSEIFDDQFSVERPDGSNFTLKIRSTKLEDSAMYFCASRATSGSSHEQFFGPGTRLTVL.

Ten or more counts support this clonotype. The chain joins TRBV5-1 to TRBJ1-2; TRBD1 matches 8 bases. V was clipped by 3 bases and J by 2 bases; unmatched bases: 3. The CDR3 has 14 residues. Germline V gives CDR1 SGHRS, CDR2 YFSETQ. The CDR3 spells CASSSGTGNYGYTF. CDR3 bases: TGCGCCAGCAGCTCCGGGACAGGCAACTATGGCTACACCTTC. The variable domain in full, with the rest retrieved from reference TRBV5-1 and TRBJ1-2, is KAGVTQTPRYLIKTRGQQVTLSCSPISGHRSVSWYQQTPGQGLQFLFEYFSETQRNKGNFPGRFSGRQFSNSRSEMNVSTLELGDSALYLCASSSGTGNYGYTFGSGTRLTVV.

This chain links TRBV4-2 with TRBJ2-2; D might be TRBD1 or TRBD2, each matching 6 bases. The germline V gene encodes CDR1 LGHNA and CDR2 YNFKEQ. V gave up 1 base and J gave up 6 bases, with 18 bases separating them. CDR3 length equals 17 residues. CDR3 sequence: CASSQGGGTEGSGELFF. CDR3 nucleotides: TGTGCCAGCAGCCAAGGAGGGGGGACCGAGGGATCCGGGGAGCTGTTTTTT.

This clonotype was counted only a few times. The chain is built from TRBV28 and TRBJ2-1; a possible D gene is TRBD1 (5 bases). Germline CDR1 and CDR2: MDHEN and SYDVKM. With 5 bases removed from V and 2 bases from J, the gap between germline ends came to 10 bases. The CDR3 length is 14 residues. The CDR3, as DNA: TGTGCCAGCAGTGAGCTGGACACCTACAATGAGCAGTTCTTC. It encodes CASSELDTYNEQFF.

Sample share makes this clonotype medium-sized. The genes are TRBV20-1 and TRBJ1-1; possibly TRBD1 for D (6 bases). Trimming left V 5 bases short and J 1 base short, with 11 bases between. The CDR3 contains 13 residues. From germline, CDR1 is DFQATT and CDR2 SNEGSKA (reference sequence). The chain's CDR3 is CSAQGHQNTEAFF. For the CDR3, the DNA is TGCAGTGCTCAGGGACATCAGAACACTGAAGCTTTCTTT.

This clonotype came up many times. The J gene is TRBJ2-2, the V gene TRBV11-2, with 7 nucleotides matching TRBD1. The CDR3 runs to 17 residues. The trim removed 5 bases at V and 5 bases at J, leaving 14 bases unmatched. From germline, CDR1 is SGHAT and CDR2 FQNNGV. CDR3 in DNA: TGTGCCAGCAGCCTCAGGGGGAACAGGGGCGGAACCGGGGAGCTGTTTTTT. Its protein product is CASSLRGNRGGTGELFF.

This clonotype occurred many times. The CDR3 DNA is TGTGCCAGCTCACCATTATCCGGGGGGGGTGATCAGCCCCAGCATTTT. Its protein is CASSPLSGGGDQPQHF. The V and J genes are TRBV18 and TRBJ1-5, with D perhaps matching TRBD1 (5 bases). Trimming took off 2 bases at V and 5 bases at J, with 16 bases between the two ends. Germline assignment: CDR1 KGHSH and CDR2 LQKENI. This CDR3 comprises 16 residues.

There are many counts of this clonotype. V and J are TRBV4-3 and TRBJ2-6; D gene unclear. V was shortened by 4 bases and J by 0 bases, with 7 bases between the two germline ends. Germline CDR1 LGHNA, CDR2 YSLEER. CDR3 length equals 15 residues. The CDR3 DNA is TGCGCCAGCAGCCCCCAGCTCTCTGGGGCCAACGTCCTGACTTTC. Its translation is CASSPQLSGANVLTF.

This clonotype was counted many times. V and J are TRBV6-5 and TRBJ2-7; 12 bases line up with TRBD2. V lost 5 bases to trimming and J lost 6 bases; unmatched junction nucleotides: 8. CDR1 MNHEY and CDR2 SVGAGI come from the germline V gene. The CDR3 is 15 residues long. The CDR3 DNA reads as TGTGCCAGCAGTGCCCGACTAGCGGGAGTTGCCGAGCAGTACTTC. Amino acids: CASSARLAGVAEQYF.

This clonotype has at least ten counts. The chain joins TRBV5-1 to TRBJ2-7; D is unresolved. The CDR3 contains 14 residues. V lost 0 bases, J lost 3 bases, and 10 bases lay in between. Germline V gene lookup returns CDR1 SGHRS and CDR2 YFSETQ. The CDR3 spells CASSLDRLDYEQYF. The CDR3 nucleotides are TGCGCCAGCAGCTTGGATCGGCTAGACTACGAGCAGTACTTC.

This clonotype was found many times. This chain connects TRBV6-5 to TRBJ2-5, with 10 bases lining up with TRBD2. The germline V gene has CDR1 MNHEY and CDR2 SVGAGI. This CDR3 is built from 17 residues. Losses at the gene ends were 4 bases for V and 7 bases for J; bases not matched to a gene: 15. For the CDR3, the DNA is TGTGCCAGCAGTTCTGGCCATCCTAGCGGGGGAGGGGGGACCCAGTACTTC. This translates into CASSSGHPSGGGGTQYF.

In its sample, this clonotype was seen many times. The chain recombines TRBV28 with TRBJ2-7; 10 bases agree with TRBD1. Trimming took 4 bases from V and 1 from J; bases not matched to a gene: 16. The CDR3 has 19 residues. Per the germline V gene, CDR1 is MDHEN and CDR2 is SYDVKM. In DNA, the CDR3 is TGTGCCAGCAGTTCGGACAGGGGGGGAACTAGCGGAAGGTCCTACGAGCAGTACTTC. It is translated as CASSSDRGGTSGRSYEQYF. The variable domain in full, completed from reference TRBV28 and TRBJ2-7, reads DVKVTQSSRYLVKRTGEKVFLECVQDMDHENMFWYRQDPGLGLRLIYFSYDVKMKEKGDIPEGYSVSREKKERFSLILESASTNQTSMYLCASSSDRGGTSGRSYEQYFGPGTRLTVT.

This clonotype was picked up many times. The J gene is TRBJ2-4, the V gene TRBV20-1; either TRBD1 or TRBD2 may supply D (5 bases each). V lost 8 bases, J lost 3 bases, and 14 bases lay in between. This CDR3 is 13 amino acids long. The germline V gene has CDR1 DFQATT and CDR2 SNEGSKA (reference sequence). The CDR3 region is CSTWDLHKNIQYF. The CDR3 DNA reads as TGCAGTACCTGGGACCTTCACAAAAACATTCAGTACTTC.

This clonotype came up many times. The chain couples TRBV27 to TRBJ2-3; D ambiguous. Deletions cut 5 bases from V and 3 bases from J, with 6 bases between. The CDR3 has 12 amino acids. The germline V gene encodes CDR1 MNHEY and CDR2 SMNVEV (reference sequence). The CDR3 DNA reads TGTGCCAGCAGTAATCGTACAGATACGCAGTATTTT. It codes for CASSNRTDTQYF.

This clonotype was observed at least ten times. The chain uses TRBV7-2 and TRBJ2-3; 9 positions agree with TRBD2. Trimming at V came to 7 bases and at J to 6 bases, leaving 14 bases not matched to a gene. Germline lookup yields CDR1 SGHTA and CDR2 FQGNSA. The CDR3 is made up of 16 amino acids. The CDR3 spells CASNRRSGRTGDTQYF. CDR3 DNA: TGTGCCAGCAACCGCCGGAGCGGGAGGACCGGGGATACGCAGTATTTT.

This clonotype was seen ten or more times. The rearrangement uses TRBV5-1 and TRBJ2-5; D call uncertain. This CDR3 spans 14 amino acids. Trimming pared 3 bases from V and 2 bases from J, leaving 11 bases between. Germline-derived CDR1 and CDR2 are SGHRS and YFSETQ. DNA of the CDR3: TGCGCCAGCAGCTGGGTTAGCCGACAAGAGACCCAGTACTTC. This sequence encodes CASSWVSRQETQYF.

This clonotype was found a few times. This chain links TRBV6-5 with TRBJ1-4; 7 nucleotides match TRBD1. Per the germline V gene, CDR1 is MNHEY and CDR2 is SVGAGI. Trimming cost V 6 bases and J 5 bases; bases outside gene matches: 6. This CDR3 has 14 residues. The CDR3 DNA reads TGTGCCAGCAGGTCCGGGACAGAGAATGAAAAACTGTTTTTT. Protein product: CASRSGTENEKLFF.

The chain recombines TRBV6-2 or TRBV6-3 with TRBJ2-7; D may be TRBD1 (6 bases). Germline V CDR1 and CDR2: MNHEY, SVGEGT. CDR3 length: 13 amino acids. Trimming pared 5 bases from V and 2 bases from J, leaving 10 bases between. This CDR3 reads CASSRTGTYEQYF. For the CDR3, the DNA is TGTGCCAGCAGTAGAACAGGGACCTACGAGCAGTACTTC.

This clonotype was recorded at least ten times. This chain connects TRBV7-8 to TRBJ1-6; tentative D call: TRBD1 (5 bases). The CDR3 is made up of 15 amino acids. V shed 7 bases and J shed 7 bases, with 17 bases lying between them. From germline, CDR1 is SGHVS and CDR2 FQNEAQ. The CDR3 is CASTKGTGENSPLHF. The CDR3 nucleotides are TGTGCCAGCACCAAAGGGACCGGGGAGAATTCACCCCTCCACTTT.

In this sample, this clonotype turned up many times. The chain employs TRBV27 and TRBJ1-4; 8 nucleotides match TRBD1. The CDR3 consists of 15 residues. V dropped 6 bases and J dropped 5; count of bases not matched to a gene: 8. The germline V gene has CDR1 MNHEY and CDR2 SMNVEV (reference sequence). As DNA, the CDR3 is TGTGCCAGCAGCCGCGGGGGACAGGCGAATGAAAAACTGTTTTTT. The encoded protein is CASSRGGQANEKLFF.

This clonotype was counted at least ten times. The J gene is TRBJ1-1, the V gene TRBV12-3 or TRBV12-4; 7 bases align to TRBD1. CDR3 length: 14 amino acids. Losses at the gene ends were 5 bases for V and 11 bases for J; bases not matched to a gene: 14. The CDR3 spells CASSAGTAIAEAFF. The CDR3 DNA follows: TGTGCCAGCAGTGCGGGGACAGCGATTGCGGAGGCTTTCTTT.

This clonotype was picked up many times. The chain recombines TRBV9 with TRBJ1-2; 10 nucleotides align to TRBD1. Losses at the gene ends were 0 bases for V and 3 bases for J; bases not matched to a gene: 2. Per the germline V gene, CDR1 is SGDLS and CDR2 is YYNGEE. This CDR3 is built from 15 residues. This CDR3 is CASSVGDRGHYGYTF. In nucleotides, the CDR3 is TGTGCCAGCAGCGTAGGGGACAGGGGTCACTATGGCTACACCTTC. The whole variable domain, remainder taken from reference TRBV9 and TRBJ1-2, is DSGVTQTPKHLITATGQRVTLRCSPRSGDLSVYWYQQSLDQGLQFLIQYYNGEERAKGNILERFSAQQFPDLHSELNLSSLELGDSALYFCASSVGDRGHYGYTFGSGTRLTVV.

In this sample, this clonotype turned up many times. The CDR3 DNA follows: TGTGCCAGCAGTTTCACTAGCGGGACGAACACCGGGGAGCTGTTTTTT. This translates into CASSFTSGTNTGELFF. The chain joins TRBV12-3 or TRBV12-4 to TRBJ2-2; TRBD2 matches 10 bases. The CDR3 totals 16 residues. The ends lost 3 bases at V and 0 bases at J; junction bases unmatched: 1.